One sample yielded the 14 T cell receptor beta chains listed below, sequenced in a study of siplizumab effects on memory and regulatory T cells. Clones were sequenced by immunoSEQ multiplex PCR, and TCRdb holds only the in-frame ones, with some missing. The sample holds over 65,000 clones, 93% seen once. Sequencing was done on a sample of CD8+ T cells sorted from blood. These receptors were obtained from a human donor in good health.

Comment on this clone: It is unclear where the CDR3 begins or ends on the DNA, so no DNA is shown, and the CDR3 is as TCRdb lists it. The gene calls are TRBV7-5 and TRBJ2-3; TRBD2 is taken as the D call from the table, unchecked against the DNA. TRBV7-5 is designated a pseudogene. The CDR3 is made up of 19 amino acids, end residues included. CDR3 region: CVRTEPQDGVAGGSDTQYF.

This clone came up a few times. The CDR3 loop is CASSQDRQGAWTEAFF. CDR3 DNA sequence: TGCGCCAGCAGCCAAGATCGGCAGGGGGCTTGGACTGAAGCTTTCTTT. V usage is TRBV4-1 and J usage is TRBJ1-1; the match to TRBD1 covers 8 bases. The V gene's germline CDR1 is MGHRA and CDR2 YSYEKL. Trimming at V came to 0 bases and at J to 5 bases, leaving 8 bases not matched to a gene. The CDR3 runs 16 residues.

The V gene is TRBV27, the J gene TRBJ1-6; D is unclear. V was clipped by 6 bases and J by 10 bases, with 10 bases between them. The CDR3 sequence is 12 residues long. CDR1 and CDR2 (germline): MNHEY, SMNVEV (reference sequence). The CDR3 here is CASRELGSPLHF. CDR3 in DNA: TGTGCCAGCAGGGAGCTAGGGTCACCCCTCCACTTT.

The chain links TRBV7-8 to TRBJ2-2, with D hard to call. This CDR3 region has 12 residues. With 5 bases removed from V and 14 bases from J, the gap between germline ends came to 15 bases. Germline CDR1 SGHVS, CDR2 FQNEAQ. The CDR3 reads CASSPKNLDLFF. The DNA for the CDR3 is TGTGCCAGCAGCCCCAAGAACCTGGATCTGTTTTTT.

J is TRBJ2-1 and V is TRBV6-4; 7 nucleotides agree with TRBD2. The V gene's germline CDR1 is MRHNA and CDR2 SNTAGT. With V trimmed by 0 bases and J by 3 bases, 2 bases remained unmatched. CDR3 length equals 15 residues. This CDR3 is CASSDSSGDYNEQFF. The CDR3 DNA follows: TGTGCCAGCAGTGACTCAAGCGGGGACTACAATGAGCAGTTCTTC.

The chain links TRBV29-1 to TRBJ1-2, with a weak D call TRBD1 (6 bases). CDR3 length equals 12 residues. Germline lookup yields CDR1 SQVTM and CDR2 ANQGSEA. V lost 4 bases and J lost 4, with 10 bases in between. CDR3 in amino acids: CSVARGSYGYTF. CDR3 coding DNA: TGCAGCGTTGCCAGGGGCAGCTATGGCTACACCTTC.

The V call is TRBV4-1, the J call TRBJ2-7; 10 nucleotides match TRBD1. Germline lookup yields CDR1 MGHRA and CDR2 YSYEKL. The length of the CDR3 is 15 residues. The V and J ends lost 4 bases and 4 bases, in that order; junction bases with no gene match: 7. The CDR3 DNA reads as TGCGCCAGCAGCCTTACCGGACAGGGGGGGTACGAGCAGTACTTC. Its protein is CASSLTGQGGYEQYF.

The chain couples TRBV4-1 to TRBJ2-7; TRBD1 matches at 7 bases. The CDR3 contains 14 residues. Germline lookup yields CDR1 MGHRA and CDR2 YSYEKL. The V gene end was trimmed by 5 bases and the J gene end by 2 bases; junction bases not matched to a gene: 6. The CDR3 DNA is TGCGCCAGCAGCTCAGGGGACAGCACCTACGAGCAGTACTTC. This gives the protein CASSSGDSTYEQYF.

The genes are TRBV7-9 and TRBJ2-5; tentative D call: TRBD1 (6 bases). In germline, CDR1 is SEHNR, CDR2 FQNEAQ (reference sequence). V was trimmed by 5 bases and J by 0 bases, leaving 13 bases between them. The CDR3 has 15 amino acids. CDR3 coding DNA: TGTGCCAGCAGCCCTATGACAGGCAACCAAGAGACCCAGTACTTC. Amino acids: CASSPMTGNQETQYF.

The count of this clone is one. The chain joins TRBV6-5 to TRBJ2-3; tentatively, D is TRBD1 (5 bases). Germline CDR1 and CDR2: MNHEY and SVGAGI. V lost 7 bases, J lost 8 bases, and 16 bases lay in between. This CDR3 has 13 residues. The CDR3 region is CASNKGQALTQYF. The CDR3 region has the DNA TGTGCCAGCAACAAGGGGCAAGCCCTTACGCAGTATTTT.

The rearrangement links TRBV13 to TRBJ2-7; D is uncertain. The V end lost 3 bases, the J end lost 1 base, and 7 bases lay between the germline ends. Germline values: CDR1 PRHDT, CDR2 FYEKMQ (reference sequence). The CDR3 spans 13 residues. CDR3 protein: CASSFRSSYEQYF. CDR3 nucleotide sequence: TGTGCCAGCAGCTTTAGATCATCCTACGAGCAGTACTTC. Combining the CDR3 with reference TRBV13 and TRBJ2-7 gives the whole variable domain AAGVIQSPRHLIKEKRETATLKCYPIPRHDTVYWYQQGPGQDPQFLISFYEKMQSDKGSIPDRFSAQQFSDYHSELNMSSLELGDSALYFCASSFRSSYEQYFGPGTRLTVT.

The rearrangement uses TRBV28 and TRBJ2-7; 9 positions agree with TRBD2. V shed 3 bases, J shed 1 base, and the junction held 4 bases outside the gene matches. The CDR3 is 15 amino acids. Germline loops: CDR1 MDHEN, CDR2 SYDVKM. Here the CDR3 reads CASSFLLAGSYEQYF. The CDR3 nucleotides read TGTGCCAGCAGTTTTCTCCTAGCGGGGTCCTACGAGCAGTACTTC.

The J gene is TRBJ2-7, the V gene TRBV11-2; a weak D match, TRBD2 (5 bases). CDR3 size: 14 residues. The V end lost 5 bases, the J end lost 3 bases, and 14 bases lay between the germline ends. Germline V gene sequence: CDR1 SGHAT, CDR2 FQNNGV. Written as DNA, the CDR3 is TGTGCCAGCAGCCCAGCCCCCGAGGGCTACGAGCAGTACTTC. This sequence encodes CASSPAPEGYEQYF.

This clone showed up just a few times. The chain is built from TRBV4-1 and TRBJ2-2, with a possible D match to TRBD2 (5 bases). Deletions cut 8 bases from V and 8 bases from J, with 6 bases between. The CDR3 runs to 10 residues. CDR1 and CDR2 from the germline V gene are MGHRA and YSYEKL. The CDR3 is CASGSGELFF. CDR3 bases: TGCGCCAGCGGGAGTGGGGAGCTGTTTTTT.